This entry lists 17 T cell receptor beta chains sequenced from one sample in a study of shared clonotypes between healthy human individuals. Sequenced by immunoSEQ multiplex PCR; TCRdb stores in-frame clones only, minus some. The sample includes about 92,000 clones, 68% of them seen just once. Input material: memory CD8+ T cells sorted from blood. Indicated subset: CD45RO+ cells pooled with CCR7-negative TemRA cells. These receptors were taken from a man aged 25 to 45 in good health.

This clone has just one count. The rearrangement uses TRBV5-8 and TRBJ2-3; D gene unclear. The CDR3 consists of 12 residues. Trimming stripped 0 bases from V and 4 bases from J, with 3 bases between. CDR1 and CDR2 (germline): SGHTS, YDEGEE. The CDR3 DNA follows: TGTGCCAGCAGCTTGGTCCCAGATACGCAGTATTTT. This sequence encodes CASSLVPDTQYF.

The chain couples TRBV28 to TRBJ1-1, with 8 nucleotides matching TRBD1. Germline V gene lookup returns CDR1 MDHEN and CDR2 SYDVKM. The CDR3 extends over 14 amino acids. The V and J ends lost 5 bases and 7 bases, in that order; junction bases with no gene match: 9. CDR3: CASSPRDRGGEAFF. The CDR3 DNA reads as TGTGCCAGCAGTCCTCGTGACAGGGGAGGTGAAGCTTTCTTT.

CDR3 DNA: TGTGCCAGCAGCGGACGATCCGGGGAGCTGTTTTTT. It yields the protein CASSGRSGELFF. The V gene is TRBV7-3, the J gene TRBJ2-2; D uncertain. Germline V gene sequence: CDR1 SGHTA, CDR2 FQGTGA. This CDR3 is 12 amino acids long. V was pared by 5 bases and J by 6 bases, with 7 bases between.

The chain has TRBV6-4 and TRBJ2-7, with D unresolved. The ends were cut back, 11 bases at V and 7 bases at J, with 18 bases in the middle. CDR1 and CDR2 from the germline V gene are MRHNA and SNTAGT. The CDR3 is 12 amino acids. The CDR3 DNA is TGTGCCGGGATACTCCCTCCGGGTGAGCAGTACTTC. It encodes CAGILPPGEQYF.

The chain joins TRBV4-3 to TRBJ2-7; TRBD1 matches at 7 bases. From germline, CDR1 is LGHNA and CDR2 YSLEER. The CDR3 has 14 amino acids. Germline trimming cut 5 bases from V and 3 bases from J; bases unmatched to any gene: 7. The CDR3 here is CASSEGARSYEQYF. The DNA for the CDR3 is TGCGCCAGCAGCGAGGGGGCCAGGAGCTACGAGCAGTACTTC.

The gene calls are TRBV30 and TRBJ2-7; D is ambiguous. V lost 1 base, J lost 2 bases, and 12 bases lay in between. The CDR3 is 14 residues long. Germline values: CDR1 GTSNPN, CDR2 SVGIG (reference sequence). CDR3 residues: CAWSGRRYPYEQYF. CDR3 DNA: TGTGCCTGGAGTGGTAGAAGGTATCCCTACGAGCAGTACTTC.

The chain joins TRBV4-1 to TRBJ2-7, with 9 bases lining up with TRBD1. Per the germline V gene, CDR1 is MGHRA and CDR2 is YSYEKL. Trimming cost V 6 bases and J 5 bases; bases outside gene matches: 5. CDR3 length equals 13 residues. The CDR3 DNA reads TGCGCCAGCAGTACCGGGACAGGGAACGAGCAGTACTTC. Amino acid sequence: CASSTGTGNEQYF.

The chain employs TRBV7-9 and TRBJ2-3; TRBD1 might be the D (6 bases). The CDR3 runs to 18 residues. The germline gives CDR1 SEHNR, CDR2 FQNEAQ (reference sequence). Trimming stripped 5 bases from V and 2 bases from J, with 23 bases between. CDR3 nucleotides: TGTGCCAGCAGCCCTCGCCTAATAAAGACAGGACCCACAGATACGCAGTATTTT. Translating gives CASSPRLIKTGPTDTQYF.

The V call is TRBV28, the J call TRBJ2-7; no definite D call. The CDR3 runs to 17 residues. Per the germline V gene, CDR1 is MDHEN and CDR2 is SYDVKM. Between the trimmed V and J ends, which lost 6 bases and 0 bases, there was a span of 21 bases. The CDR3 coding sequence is TGTGCCAGCAGCCTAACTTTCGACTTGTTGATCTCCTACGAGCAGTACTTC. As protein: CASSLTFDLLISYEQYF.

Here the CDR3 reads CASSGSYEQYF. Written as DNA, the CDR3 is TGTGCCAGCTCGGGGTCCTACGAGCAGTACTTC. The chain uses TRBV6-5 and TRBJ2-7, with a tentative D call TRBD2 (5 bases). The CDR3 covers 11 residues. V was clipped by 8 bases and J by 1 base, with 6 bases between them. Germline V CDR1 and CDR2: MNHEY, SVGAGI.

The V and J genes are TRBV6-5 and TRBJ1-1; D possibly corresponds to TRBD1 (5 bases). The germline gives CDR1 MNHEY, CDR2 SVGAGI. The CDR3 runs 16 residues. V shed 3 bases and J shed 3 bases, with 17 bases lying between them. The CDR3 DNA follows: TGTGCCAGCAGTTATACAGAGGGGAAACGGTACACTGAAGCTTTCTTT. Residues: CASSYTEGKRYTEAFF.

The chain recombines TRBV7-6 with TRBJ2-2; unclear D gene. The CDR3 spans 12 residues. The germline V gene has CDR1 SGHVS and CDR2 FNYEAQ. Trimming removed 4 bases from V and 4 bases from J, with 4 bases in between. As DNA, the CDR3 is TGTGCCAGCAGCTGGGGCACCGGGGAGCTGTTTTTT. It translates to CASSWGTGELFF.

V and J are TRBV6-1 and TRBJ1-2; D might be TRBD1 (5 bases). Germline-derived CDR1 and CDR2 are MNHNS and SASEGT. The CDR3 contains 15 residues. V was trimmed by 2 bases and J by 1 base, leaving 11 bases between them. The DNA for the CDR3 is TGTGCCAGCAGTGAAAGGGACGGTCATAACTATGGCTACACCTTC. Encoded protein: CASSERDGHNYGYTF.

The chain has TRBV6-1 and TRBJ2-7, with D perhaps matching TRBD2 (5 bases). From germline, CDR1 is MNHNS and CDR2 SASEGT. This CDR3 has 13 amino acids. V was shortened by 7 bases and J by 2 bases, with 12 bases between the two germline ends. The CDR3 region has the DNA TGTGCCAGCACTCCCGCGGAGGCCTACGAGCAGTACTTC. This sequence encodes CASTPAEAYEQYF.

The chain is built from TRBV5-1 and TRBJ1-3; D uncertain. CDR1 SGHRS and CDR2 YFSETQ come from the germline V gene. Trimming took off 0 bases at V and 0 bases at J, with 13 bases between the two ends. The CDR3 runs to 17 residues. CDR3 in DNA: TGCGCCAGCAGCTTGGAGGAGGCCTTACTCTCTGGAAACACCATATATTTT. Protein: CASSLEEALLSGNTIYF.

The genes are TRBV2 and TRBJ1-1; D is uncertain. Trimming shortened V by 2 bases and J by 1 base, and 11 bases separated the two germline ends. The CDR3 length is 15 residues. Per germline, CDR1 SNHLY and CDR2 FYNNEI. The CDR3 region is CASSELLAPNTEAFF. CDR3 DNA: TGTGCCAGCAGTGAATTGTTAGCACCGAACACTGAAGCTTTCTTT. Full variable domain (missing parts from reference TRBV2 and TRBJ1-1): EPEVTQTPSHQVTQMGQEVILRCVPISNHLYFYWYRQILGQKVEFLVSFYNNEISEKSEIFDDQFSVERPDGSNFTLKIRSTKLEDSAMYFCASSELLAPNTEAFFGQGTRLTVV.

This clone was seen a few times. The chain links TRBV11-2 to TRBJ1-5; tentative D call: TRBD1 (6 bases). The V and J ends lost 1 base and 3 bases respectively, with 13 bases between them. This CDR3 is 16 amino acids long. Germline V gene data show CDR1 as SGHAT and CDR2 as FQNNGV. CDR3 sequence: CASSLVGQGINQPQHF. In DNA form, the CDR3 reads TGTGCCAGCAGCTTAGTAGGGCAGGGGATCAATCAGCCCCAGCATTTT. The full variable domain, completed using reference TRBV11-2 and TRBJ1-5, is EAGVAQSPRYKIIEKRQSVAFWCNPISGHATLYWYQQILGQGPKLLIQFQNNGVVDDSQLPKDRFSAERLKGVDSTLKIQPAKLEDSAVYLCASSLVGQGINQPQHFGDGTRLSIL.